Shown below are 13 T cell receptor beta chains from a single sample sequenced in a study of shared clonotypes between healthy human individuals. Profiling relied on immunoSEQ multiplex PCR, and the TCRdb table lists in-frame clones only, not all of them. The sample consists of a few million clones, 85% to 95% of them appearing once. Only CD45RO-negative cells positively selected for CCR7 counted as naive CD8 cells, so terminally differentiated effector memory CD45RA+ cells were excluded. Source material: naive CD8+ T cells from PBMCs. The receptors come from a man younger than 35 in good health. Some clones in this sample may be carry-over from other donors' samples.

About this clone itself: Additional DNA sequences in this sample encode the identical CDR3. The rearrangement links TRBV5-1 to TRBJ2-1, with unresolved D. Trimming cost V 3 bases and J 5 bases, with 12 bases left between them. CDR3 length: 14 amino acids. Per germline, CDR1 SGHRS and CDR2 YFSETQ. The chain's CDR3 is CASSWAGRDNEQFF. The CDR3 region has the DNA TGCGCCAGCAGCTGGGCCGGCCGAGACAATGAGCAGTTCTTC.

This clone was seen just once. The gene calls are TRBV7-9 and TRBJ2-7, with D possibly being TRBD2 (7 bases). This CDR3 is built from 15 residues. Trimming stripped 10 bases from V and 5 bases from J, with 24 bases between. Germline loops: CDR1 SEHNR, CDR2 FQNEAQ (reference sequence). The CDR3 protein is CATLNLQGGVDEQYF. The CDR3, as DNA: TGTGCCACCCTAAACTTACAGGGAGGGGTGGACGAGCAGTACTTC.

This chain joins TRBV5-4 and TRBJ1-2, with D tentatively TRBD1 (6 bases). V was trimmed by 4 bases and J by 4 bases, leaving 14 bases between them. The germline V gene has CDR1 SGHNT and CDR2 YYREEE (reference sequence). The CDR3 runs to 14 residues. The CDR3 region has the DNA TGTGCCAGCAGCGAACAGGGTGCTTCCTATGGCTACACCTTC. This codes for CASSEQGASYGYTF.

The table lists this clone with a count of one. The rearrangement uses TRBV14 and TRBJ2-6; unclear D gene. The CDR3 loop spans 16 amino acids. Between the trimmed V and J ends, which lost 1 base and 0 bases, there was a span of 7 bases. The germline V gene has CDR1 SGHDN and CDR2 FVKESK. The CDR3 DNA sequence: TGTGCCAGCAGCCAAGGTCTTTTCTCTGGGGCCAACGTCCTGACTTTC. Amino acid sequence: CASSQGLFSGANVLTF.

This clone was seen once. The chain joins TRBV12-5 to TRBJ1-1; D gene ambiguous. This CDR3 has 12 residues. Germline V lookup: CDR1 LGHNT, CDR2 FRNRAP. V was trimmed by 3 bases and J by 6 bases, leaving 8 bases between them. The CDR3 reads CASGFGGAEAFF. The DNA of the CDR3 is TGTGCTAGTGGTTTTGGTGGGGCTGAAGCTTTCTTT.

V and J are TRBV18 and TRBJ1-1; possible D gene TRBD1, 5 bases. This CDR3 is 16 amino acids long. Trimming took 0 bases from V and 4 from J, leaving 15 bases between them. Germline V CDR1 and CDR2: KGHSH, LQKENI. CDR3 sequence (DNA): TGTGCCAGCTCACCACCGGTCCCGACAGTTACCACTGAAGCTTTCTTT. Its translation: CASSPPVPTVTTEAFF.

This clone occurred once. The rearrangement uses TRBV6-1 and TRBJ2-3; D is perhaps TRBD1 (5 bases). The CDR3 contains 18 residues. The V end was cut by 4 bases, the J end by 0 bases, with 20 bases between. Germline V lookup: CDR1 MNHNS, CDR2 SASEGT. CDR3 in DNA: TGTGCCAGCAGTGGTTGGTTAGTGGGGCTCACTAGCACAGATACGCAGTATTTT. Translating it yields CASSGWLVGLTSTDTQYF.

This chain uses TRBV13 with TRBJ2-7; 7 positions match TRBD1. There are 14 residues in the CDR3. J gave up 2 bases and V 1 base, and 2 bases lay outside the gene matches. Germline CDR1 reads PRHDT; CDR2 reads FYEKMQ (reference sequence). Written as DNA, the CDR3 is TGTGCCAGCAGCTTAGCAGGGGGAACCTACGAGCAGTACTTC. Residues: CASSLAGGTYEQYF. Drawing the rest from reference TRBV13 and TRBJ2-7, the complete variable domain is AAGVIQSPRHLIKEKRETATLKCYPIPRHDTVYWYQQGPGQDPQFLISFYEKMQSDKGSIPDRFSAQQFSDYHSELNMSSLELGDSALYFCASSLAGGTYEQYFGPGTRLTVT.

On this clone: This sample also contains other DNA sequences that code for the same CDR3. This chain uses TRBV5-1 with TRBJ2-7, with D unclear. V was trimmed by 5 bases and J by 3 bases, leaving 6 bases between them. There are 11 residues in the CDR3. Germline assignment: CDR1 SGHRS and CDR2 YFSETQ. CDR3 sequence: CASRTGYEQYF. CDR3 bases: TGCGCCAGCAGGACCGGCTACGAGCAGTACTTC. The full variable domain, with the rest looked up from reference TRBV5-1 and TRBJ2-7, is KAGVTQTPRYLIKTRGQQVTLSCSPISGHRSVSWYQQTPGQGLQFLFEYFSETQRNKGNFPGRFSGRQFSNSRSEMNVSTLELGDSALYLCASRTGYEQYFGPGTRLTVT.

This chain uses TRBV27 with TRBJ2-2; no reliable D call. Trimming took 2 bases from V and 0 from J, leaving 13 bases between them. The CDR3 is made up of 17 amino acids. Per germline, CDR1 MNHEY and CDR2 SMNVEV (reference sequence). CDR3 in amino acids: CASSLRATIPNTGELFF. For the CDR3, the DNA is TGTGCCAGCAGTTTAAGAGCCACCATCCCGAACACCGGGGAGCTGTTTTTT.

The genes are TRBV5-1 and TRBJ2-7; TRBD1 might be the D (6 bases). The length of the CDR3 is 14 residues. Trimming removed 4 bases at V and 3 bases at J, with 14 bases between. Germline CDR1 and CDR2: SGHRS and YFSETQ. CDR3 in DNA: TGCGCCAGCAGCCTGACGATGACAGGCTACGAGCAGTACTTC. This sequence encodes CASSLTMTGYEQYF.

J is TRBJ2-7 and V is TRBV29-1; possible D gene TRBD2, 7 bases. V lost 7 bases and J 0 bases, leaving 13 bases between the germline ends. Germline V CDR1 and CDR2: SQVTM, ANQGSEA. The CDR3 sequence is 13 residues long. CDR3 nucleotides: TGCAGCGGCGGGGGCGGGAACTCCTACGAGCAGTACTTC. Its protein product is CSGGGGNSYEQYF.

The chain joins TRBV7-2 to TRBJ2-2; 7 nucleotides line up with TRBD2. J lost 5 bases, V lost 5 bases, and 17 bases had no gene match. This CDR3 is built from 18 residues. In germline, CDR1 is SGHTA, CDR2 FQGNSA. The CDR3 DNA is TGTGCCAGCAGCCGAAGCCCAGGTGGGCTAGCGGTGACCGGGGAGCTGTTTTTT. Translating gives CASSRSPGGLAVTGELFF.